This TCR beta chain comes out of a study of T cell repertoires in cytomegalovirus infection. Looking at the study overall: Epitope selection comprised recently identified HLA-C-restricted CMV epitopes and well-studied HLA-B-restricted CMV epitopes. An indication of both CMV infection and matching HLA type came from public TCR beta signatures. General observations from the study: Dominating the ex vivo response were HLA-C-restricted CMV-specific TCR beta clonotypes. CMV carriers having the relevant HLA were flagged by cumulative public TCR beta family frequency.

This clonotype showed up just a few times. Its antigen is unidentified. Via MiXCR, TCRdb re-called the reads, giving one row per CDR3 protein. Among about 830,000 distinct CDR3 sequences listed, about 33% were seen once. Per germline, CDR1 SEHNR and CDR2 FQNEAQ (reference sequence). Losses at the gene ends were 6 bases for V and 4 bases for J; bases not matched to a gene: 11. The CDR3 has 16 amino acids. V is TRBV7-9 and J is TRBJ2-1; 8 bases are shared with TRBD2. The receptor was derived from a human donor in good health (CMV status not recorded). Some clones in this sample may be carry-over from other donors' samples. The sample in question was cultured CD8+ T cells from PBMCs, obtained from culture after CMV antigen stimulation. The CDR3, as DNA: TGTGCCAGCAGAGACGCACCGGGGGGGAGATACAATGAGCAGTTCTTC. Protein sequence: CASRDAPGGRYNEQFF.